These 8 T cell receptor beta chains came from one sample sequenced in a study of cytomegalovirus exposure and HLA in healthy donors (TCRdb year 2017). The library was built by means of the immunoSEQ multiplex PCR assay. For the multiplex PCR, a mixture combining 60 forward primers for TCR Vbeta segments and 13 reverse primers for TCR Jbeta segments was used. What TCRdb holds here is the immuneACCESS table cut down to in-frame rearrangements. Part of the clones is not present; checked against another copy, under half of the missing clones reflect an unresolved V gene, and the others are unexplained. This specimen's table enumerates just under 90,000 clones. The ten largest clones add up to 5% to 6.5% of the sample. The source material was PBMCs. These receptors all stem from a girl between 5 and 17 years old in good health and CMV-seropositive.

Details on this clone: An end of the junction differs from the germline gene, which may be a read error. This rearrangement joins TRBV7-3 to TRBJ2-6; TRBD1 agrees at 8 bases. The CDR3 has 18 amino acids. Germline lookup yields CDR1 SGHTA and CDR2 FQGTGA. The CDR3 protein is CASSLSPGQASGANVLTF. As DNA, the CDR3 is TGTGCCAGCAGTTTAAGTCCGGGACAGGCCTCTGGGGCCAACGTCCTGACTTTC.

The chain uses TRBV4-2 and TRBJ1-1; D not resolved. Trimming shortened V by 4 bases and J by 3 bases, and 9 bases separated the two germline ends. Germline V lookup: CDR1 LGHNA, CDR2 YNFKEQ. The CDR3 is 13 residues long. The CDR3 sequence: CASSPSQDTEAFF. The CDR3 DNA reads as TGTGCCAGCAGCCCCAGTCAAGACACTGAAGCTTTCTTT.

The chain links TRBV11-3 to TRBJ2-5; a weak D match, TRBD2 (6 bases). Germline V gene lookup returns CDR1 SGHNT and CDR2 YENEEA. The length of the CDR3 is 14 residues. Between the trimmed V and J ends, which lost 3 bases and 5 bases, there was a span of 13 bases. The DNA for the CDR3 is TGTGCCAGCAGCTTGCCTCTCGGGGGTGAGACCCAGTACTTC. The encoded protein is CASSLPLGGETQYF.

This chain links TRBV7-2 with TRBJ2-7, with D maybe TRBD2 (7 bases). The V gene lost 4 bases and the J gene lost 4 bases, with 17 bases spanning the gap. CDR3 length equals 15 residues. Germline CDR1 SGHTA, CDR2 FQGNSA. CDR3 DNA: TGTGCCAGCAGCTGGGGGGGGGCCGATATTTACGAGCAGTACTTC. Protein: CASSWGGADIYEQYF.

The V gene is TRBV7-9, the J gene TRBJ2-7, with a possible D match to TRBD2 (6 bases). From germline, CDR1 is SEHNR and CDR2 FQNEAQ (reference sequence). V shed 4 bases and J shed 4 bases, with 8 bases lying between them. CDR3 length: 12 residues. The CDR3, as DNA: TGTGCCAGCAGCTGGGGAGGTTACGAGCAGTACTTC. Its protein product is CASSWGGYEQYF.

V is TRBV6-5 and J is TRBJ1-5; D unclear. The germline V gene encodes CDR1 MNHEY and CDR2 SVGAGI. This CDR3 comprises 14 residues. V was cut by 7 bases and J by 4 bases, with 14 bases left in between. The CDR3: CASMKGVGNQPQHF. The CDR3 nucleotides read TGTGCCAGCATGAAGGGAGTGGGGAATCAGCCCCAGCATTTT.

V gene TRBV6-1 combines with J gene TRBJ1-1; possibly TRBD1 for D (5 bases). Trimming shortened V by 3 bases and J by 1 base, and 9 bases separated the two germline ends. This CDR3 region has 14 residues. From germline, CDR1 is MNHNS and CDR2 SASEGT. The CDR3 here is CASSEFTGNTEAFF. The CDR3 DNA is TGTGCCAGCAGTGAGTTTACAGGGAACACTGAAGCTTTCTTT.

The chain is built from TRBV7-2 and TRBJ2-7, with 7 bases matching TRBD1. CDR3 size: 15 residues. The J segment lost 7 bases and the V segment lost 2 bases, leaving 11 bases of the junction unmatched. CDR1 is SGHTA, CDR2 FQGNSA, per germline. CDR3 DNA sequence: TGTGCCAGCAGCTTATCGACACAGGGGTCCGTAGAGCAGTACTTC. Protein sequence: CASSLSTQGSVEQYF. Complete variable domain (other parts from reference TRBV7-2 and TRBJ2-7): GAGVSQSPSNKVTEKGKDVELRCDPISGHTALYWYRQSLGQGLEFLIYFQGNSAPDKSGLPSDRFSAERTGGSVSTLTIQRTQQEDSAVYLCASSLSTQGSVEQYFGPGTRLTVT.